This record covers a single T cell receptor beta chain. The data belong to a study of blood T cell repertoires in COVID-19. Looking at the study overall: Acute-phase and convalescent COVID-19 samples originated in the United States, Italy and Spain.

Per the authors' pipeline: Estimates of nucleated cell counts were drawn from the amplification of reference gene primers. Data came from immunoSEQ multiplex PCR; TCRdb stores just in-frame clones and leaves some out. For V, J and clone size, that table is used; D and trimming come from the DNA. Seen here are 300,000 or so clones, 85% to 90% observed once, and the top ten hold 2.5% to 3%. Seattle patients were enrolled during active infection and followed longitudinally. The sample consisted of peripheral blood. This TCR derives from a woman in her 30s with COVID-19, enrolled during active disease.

CDR3 sequence reads: CASRRGTGRVYGYTF. The CDR3 nucleotides read TGTGCCAGCAGACGCGGGACAGGGAGAGTCTATGGCTACACCTTC. The rearrangement links TRBV5-5 to TRBJ1-2; 9 bases agree with TRBD1. V was pared by 5 bases and J by 4 bases, with 9 bases of the junction left unmatched. The CDR3 is 15 residues long. Germline loops: CDR1 SGHKS, CDR2 YYEKEE (reference sequence).